The next 3 T cell receptor beta chains were all read from a single sample in a study of blood T cell repertoires in COVID-19. Sequenced by immunoSEQ multiplex PCR; TCRdb stores in-frame clones only, minus some. Seen here are about 170,000 clones, about four fifths observed once, and the top ten hold less than 4.5%. Sequencing was carried out using PBMCs or T cells enriched from blood (not recorded which). These receptor sequences come from a woman aged 45-65 years in a cohort exposed to, infected with or recovered from COVID-19 (not recorded which).

The CDR3 is CASSQRSGRAENEQFF. The CDR3 DNA reads TGCGCCAGCAGCCAAAGGTCCGGGAGGGCCGAGAATGAGCAGTTCTTC. The J gene is TRBJ2-1, the V gene TRBV4-1, with 8 bases fitting TRBD2. Germline V gene data show CDR1 as MGHRA and CDR2 as YSYEKL. This CDR3 has 16 amino acids. With V trimmed by 2 bases and J by 7 bases, 10 bases remained unmatched.

The chain is built from TRBV5-1 and TRBJ1-6; TRBD1 matches 8 bases. Germline V lookup: CDR1 SGHRS, CDR2 YFSETQ. V was pared by 4 bases and J by 5 bases, with 2 bases of the junction left unmatched. The CDR3 consists of 14 residues. CDR3 in amino acids: CASSEGQDNSPLHF. CDR3 coding DNA: TGCGCCAGCAGCGAGGGACAGGATAATTCACCCCTCCACTTT.

This clone has just one count. J is TRBJ2-4 and V is TRBV28; 12 nucleotides match TRBD2. Trimming at V came to 3 bases and at J to 1 base, leaving 10 bases not matched to a gene. This CDR3 contains 19 residues. Germline V gene data show CDR1 as MDHEN and CDR2 as SYDVKM. Here the CDR3 DNA reads TGTGCCAGCAGTTTTTGGCTAGCGGGGGGGAGGAGGGCCAAAAACATTCAGTACTTC. Translating gives CASSFWLAGGRRAKNIQYF.